A selection of T cell receptor beta chains follows, all from one sample in a study of T cells in Graves' hyperthyroidism and ophthalmopathy. TCRdb ran MiXCR on the multiplex PCR reads and lists one entry per CDR3 protein. Of a few hundred thousand distinct CDR3 sequences in the sample, approximately 22% are singletons; the top ten hold under 55%. The sample taken for sequencing was blood. Every receptor here comes from a woman in her 70s with Graves' ophthalmopathy. CDR3s leave out the opening cysteine and the closing phenylalanine or tryptophan. The order of the fields is D gene, V gene, CDR3 length, J gene, clone size, CDR3 protein. The D gene is left open where the match is weak. Clone size appears in some rows only: once, few, many, or a class for an expanded clone.

TRBD2	TRBV7-2	15	TRBJ2-7	.	ASSFRLAGAVGGEQY
.	TRBV10-3	13	TRBJ2-5	few	AISESIATGKTQY
.	TRBV20-1	9	TRBJ2-3	few	SAEIGDTQY
.	TRBV4-3	12	TRBJ2-3	many	ASSQDVRTDTQY
TRBD1	TRBV27	13	TRBJ2-7	few	ASSFSQGVLGEQY
.	TRBV12-3/TRBV12-4	12	TRBJ1-2	.	ASSHRGPNYGYT
.	TRBV18	12	TRBJ2-1	few	ASSQGQSPNEQF
TRBD2	TRBV9	15	TRBJ2-3	few	ASSVTSGRASTDTQY
.	TRBV7-3	15	TRBJ2-5	few	ASSSPPRLGWGETQY
.	TRBV2	11	TRBJ2-7	many	ASSRTNNYEQY
.	TRBV7-2	13	TRBJ2-7	.	ASSLTGSREIKQY